Listed below are T cell receptor beta chains from one sample, sequenced in a study of OX40 agonist ivuxolimab in advanced cancers. The method was immunoSEQ multiplex PCR; TCRdb's version includes in-frame clones alone and lacks a portion of them. The sample has around 77,000 clones; under 90% are singletons. The source material was CD4+ or CD8+ T cells sorted from blood, sampled in a trial of the OX40 agonist ivuxolimab. These receptors all stem from an adult with an advanced solid tumor such as melanoma, head and neck, liver or kidney cancer. CDR3s include the opening cysteine and the closing phenylalanine or tryptophan.

V gene	J gene	CDR3 protein
TRBV20-1	TRBJ2-5	CSARDRETQYF
TRBV28	TRBJ1-2	CASRLGATGHYGYTF
TRBV28	TRBJ2-1	CASSRNIRLTQFF
TRBV27	TRBJ2-3	CASSYVAADTQYF
TRBV6-6	TRBJ1-2	CASSLGGTYGYTF
TRBV5-1	TRBJ1-4	CASSSTTTGRKLFF
TRBV5-1	TRBJ2-7	CASSLVQGGYEQYF
TRBV20-1	TRBJ2-3	CSAFRWDTQYF
TRBV6-5	TRBJ1-2	CASSSGGRGYTF
TRBV10-2	TRBJ1-5	CASSPAYSNQPQHF
TRBV6-1	TRBJ2-7	CASSPTQGGEQYF
TRBV7-9	TRBJ2-1	CASSLDRGSSYNEQFF
TRBV28	TRBJ1-1	CASRTWANTEAFF
TRBV5-6	TRBJ1-1	CASSFGSLNTEAFF
TRBV11-2	TRBJ2-7	CASSLDWQGEGEQYF
TRBV6-5	TRBJ1-5	CASSPRQGALQPQHF
TRBV7-9	TRBJ1-1	CASRPLGGWDDTEAFF
TRBV28	TRBJ2-1	CASSLLRDTDNEQFF
TRBV28	TRBJ2-3	CASSSPSGLTDTQYF
TRBV30	TRBJ1-1	CAWSVRHTEAFF
TRBV11-2	TRBJ2-7	CASSPPLNYEQYF
TRBV25-1	TRBJ1-1	CASSQQGRGNTEAFF
TRBV5-1	TRBJ2-6	CASSADSSSGANVLTF
TRBV18	TRBJ1-1	CASSPGTDTEAFF
TRBV7-9	TRBJ1-3	CASTAAGRGNTIYF
TRBV5-8	TRBJ1-5	CASTFISDQPQHF
TRBV5-1	TRBJ1-2	CASSLAVAGYGYTF
TRBV13	TRBJ1-2	CASSPGPINYGYTF
TRBV5-4	TRBJ1-2	CASSLGGLDGYTF
TRBV12-5	TRBJ1-3	CASGGYPSGNTIYF
TRBV5-6	TRBJ2-2	CASSLGLAGPHTGELFF
TRBV28	TRBJ2-7	CASSLGSTYEQYF
TRBV2	TRBJ1-1	CASTRRGRNTEAFF
TRBV5-6	TRBJ1-3	CASTWDRGVGTIYF
TRBV30	TRBJ1-1	CAWTLFTEAFF
TRBV18	-	CASSPQGQGTAYEQYF
TRBV2	TRBJ1-2	CASSVLSDSRGGYTF
TRBV19	TRBJ1-2	CASSVGVNYGYTF
TRBV14	TRBJ2-1	CASRRAGGMYNEQFF
TRBV7-9	TRBJ2-2	CASSLGSWEDNTGELFF
TRBV7-9	TRBJ1-4	CASSRLGGLTNEKLFF
TRBV27	TRBJ2-7	CASSSSRAGTYEQYF
TRBV5-4	TRBJ1-2	CASSSPSGTGNYGYTF
TRBV5-1	TRBJ2-3	CASSLGGTDTQYF
TRBV2	TRBJ1-2	CASSYLQGAVGGYTF
TRBV18	TRBJ2-1	CASSPLAGGRGEQFF
TRBV19	TRBJ1-1	CASSIVYVRGGTEAFF
TRBV2	TRBJ1-5	CASRGQSNQPQHF
TRBV7-2	TRBJ1-3	CASSFSGTSGNTIYF
TRBV18	TRBJ1-1	CASSPRQEMNTEAFF
TRBV7-2	TRBJ1-5	CASTLTGGQPQHF
TRBV28	TRBJ2-7	CASSFLQEQYF
TRBV30	TRBJ2-6	CGGVLPGANVLTF